This TCR beta chain was captured by sequencing in a study of cytomegalovirus exposure and HLA in healthy donors. Whole-study context: The 550 to 800 first-cohort repertoires and the 130 or so validation repertoires shared the same platform, a later analysis reported.

Libraries were prepared by immunoSEQ multiplex PCR; TCRdb keeps only in-frame clonotypes and omits some of them. The data contain approximately 100,000 clones, about 88% of them seen just once; the ten biggest clones take up 1.5% to 2%. Germline V gives CDR1 MNHEY, CDR2 SMNVEV (reference sequence). This CDR3 contains 15 residues. V gave up 2 bases and J gave up 6 bases, with 11 bases separating them. The sequenced sample consisted of PBMCs. The chain couples TRBV27 to TRBJ1-6, with D perhaps matching TRBD1 (5 bases). This TCR derives from a woman aged 18-30 years in good health and CMV-seropositive. CDR3 protein: CASSLRGQSNSPLHF. The CDR3 nucleotides read TGTGCCAGCAGTTTAAGGGGTCAGAGTAATTCACCCCTCCACTTT.